This entry lists 14 T cell receptor beta chains sequenced from one sample in a study of blood T cell repertoires in COVID-19. Profiling relied on immunoSEQ multiplex PCR, and the TCRdb table lists in-frame clones only, not all of them. The sample holds about 230,000 clones, around 82% seen once. Specimen: peripheral blood. These receptor sequences come from a man older than 75 with acute or convalescent COVID-19.

V usage is TRBV6-1 and J usage is TRBJ2-1, with D maybe TRBD1 (5 bases). CDR3 length equals 17 residues. Per germline, CDR1 MNHNS and CDR2 SASEGT. Trimming removed 0 bases at V and 1 base at J, with 13 bases between. CDR3 loop: CASSEAYWGQSYNEQFF. The CDR3 region has the DNA TGTGCCAGCAGTGAAGCTTATTGGGGCCAGTCCTACAATGAGCAGTTCTTC.

This clone was seen a handful of times. The V call is TRBV6-5, the J call TRBJ2-7; a weak D match, TRBD2 (5 bases). V shed 6 bases and J shed 3 bases, with 18 bases lying between them. The CDR3 is made up of 15 amino acids. Germline V CDR1 and CDR2: MNHEY, SVGAGI. CDR3 sequence reads: CASRSFGNSFYEQYF. DNA for the CDR3: TGTGCCAGCAGATCTTTCGGGAACAGTTTCTACGAGCAGTACTTC.

The chain couples TRBV6-5 to TRBJ1-2, with a possible D match to TRBD1 (6 bases). The V end was cut by 6 bases, the J end by 3 bases, with 14 bases between. The CDR3 is 14 amino acids. From germline, CDR1 is MNHEY and CDR2 SVGAGI. The chain's CDR3 is CASRKGGGHYGYTF. CDR3 bases: TGTGCCAGCAGAAAGGGGGGGGGCCACTATGGCTACACCTTC.

The chain uses TRBV27 and TRBJ1-5; the match to TRBD1 covers 8 bases. V was clipped by 4 bases and J by 3 bases; unmatched bases: 5. This CDR3 has 15 residues. CDR1 is MNHEY, CDR2 SMNVEV, per germline (reference sequence). This CDR3 is CASSSGTGFNQPQHF. The CDR3 region has the DNA TGTGCCAGCAGTTCCGGGACAGGTTTCAATCAGCCCCAGCATTTT.

The chain uses TRBV27 and TRBJ2-1, with no clear D. In germline, CDR1 is MNHEY, CDR2 SMNVEV (reference sequence). V lost 1 base and J lost 0, with 10 bases in between. The CDR3 has 16 residues. This CDR3 reads CASSLFDSSSYNEQFF. The CDR3 coding sequence is TGTGCCAGCAGTTTATTCGACTCTAGCTCCTACAATGAGCAGTTCTTC.

The chain links TRBV6-5 to TRBJ2-7; 7 positions agree with TRBD1. Per germline, CDR1 MNHEY and CDR2 SVGAGI. Unmatched junction bases numbered 7, after V lost 2 bases and J lost 3 bases. This CDR3 is 15 amino acids long. CDR3 protein: CASSYEQGSGYEQYF. CDR3 coding DNA: TGTGCCAGCAGTTACGAACAGGGGTCGGGCTACGAGCAGTACTTC.

The chain recombines TRBV19 with TRBJ1-6; 8 bases are shared with TRBD1. Germline lookup yields CDR1 LNHDA and CDR2 SQIVND (reference sequence). The V and J ends lost 3 bases and 7 bases, in that order; junction bases with no gene match: 8. The CDR3 extends over 16 amino acids. CDR3 DNA: TGTGCCAGTAGTATTGGTGCAGGGGGCCTCAATTCACCCCTCCACTTT. Residues: CASSIGAGGLNSPLHF.

This clone occurred a few times. V and J are TRBV2 and TRBJ1-3; D uncertain. The ends were cut back, 5 bases at V and 3 bases at J, with 14 bases in the middle. The V gene's germline CDR1 is SNHLY and CDR2 FYNNEI. The CDR3 is made up of 15 amino acids. CDR3 in amino acids: CASSTNERLGNTIYF. The CDR3 DNA is TGTGCCAGCAGTACAAACGAGAGACTTGGAAACACCATATATTTT. Full variable domain (remainder filled in from reference TRBV2 and TRBJ1-3): EPEVTQTPSHQVTQMGQEVILRCVPISNHLYFYWYRQILGQKVEFLVSFYNNEISEKSEIFDDQFSVERPDGSNFTLKIRSTKLEDSAMYFCASSTNERLGNTIYFGEGSWLTVV.

V is TRBV7-2 and J is TRBJ2-2; 8 bases are shared with TRBD2. The CDR3 totals 15 residues. V trimming: 5 bases; J trimming: 12 bases; junction bases outside the gene matches: 14. CDR1 SGHTA and CDR2 FQGNSA come from the germline V gene. CDR3 nucleotide sequence: TGTGCCAGCAGCCCCGGCTACGGGGGGGCAGCGAAGCTGTTTTTT. It codes for CASSPGYGGAAKLFF.

The rearrangement links TRBV18 to TRBJ2-7, with a possible D match to TRBD1 (6 bases). V lost 4 bases to trimming and J lost 6 bases, with 13 bases between them. The CDR3 length is 13 residues. Germline V CDR1 and CDR2: KGHSH, LQKENI. CDR3 DNA sequence: TGTGCCAGCTCACTCGATACAGGGTCCGAGCAGTACTTC. Protein product: CASSLDTGSEQYF.

The J gene is TRBJ2-5, the V gene TRBV18; 8 positions agree with TRBD1. CDR1 and CDR2 (germline): KGHSH, LQKENI. Trimming removed 7 bases from V and 2 bases from J; junction bases left unmatched: 6. The CDR3 is 14 amino acids. CDR3 coding DNA: TGTGCCAGCTGTGACAGGGGCTTTCAAGAGACCCAGTACTTC. As protein: CASCDRGFQETQYF.

The chain employs TRBV18 and TRBJ1-5, with 8 bases aligning to TRBD1. Germline CDR1 is KGHSH and CDR2 is LQKENI. The CDR3 sequence is 15 residues long. After removal of 3 bases from V and 5 bases from J, the junction contained 6 bases not matched to a gene. The CDR3 DNA reads TGTGCCAGCTCACCGCGATCGACAGGGGATCAGCCCCAGCATTTT. Amino acid sequence: CASSPRSTGDQPQHF.

This chain joins TRBV27 and TRBJ2-7, with TRBD1 matching over 9 bases. Per germline, CDR1 MNHEY and CDR2 SMNVEV (reference sequence). V trimming: 3 bases; J trimming: 4 bases; junction bases outside the gene matches: 7. The CDR3 spans 15 residues. The CDR3 coding sequence is TGTGCCAGCAGTTTTGGAGGGACAGGGAATTACGAGCAGTACTTC. Translating it yields CASSFGGTGNYEQYF.

This clone appeared a few times. The rearrangement links TRBV7-9 to TRBJ2-1; TRBD2 matches 10 bases. This CDR3 has 19 amino acids. CDR1 is SEHNR, CDR2 FQNEAQ, per germline (reference sequence). V shed 5 bases and J 0 bases; nucleotides not matched to a gene: 13. The CDR3 nucleotides are TGTGCCAGCAGCGCCCTAACCGGGACTAGCGTGAGCTCCTACAATGAGCAGTTCTTC. It yields the protein CASSALTGTSVSSYNEQFF. The variable domain in full, completed from reference TRBV7-9 and TRBJ2-1, reads DTGVSQNPRHKITKRGQNVTFRCDPISEHNRLYWYRQTLGQGPEFLTYFQNEAQLEKSRLLSDRFSAERPKGSFSTLEIQRTEQGDSAMYLCASSALTGTSVSSYNEQFFGPGTRLTVL.